This T cell receptor beta chain was identified during a study of control samples from healthy donors and cancer patients. Sequencing was performed with immunoSEQ multiplex PCR; in TCRdb, only in-frame clones are kept and a portion is missing. The sample holds 28,000 or so clones; approximately 78% are singletons and the top ten take about a quarter. The CDR3 runs to 13 residues. Germline CDR1 MNHEY, CDR2 SVGEGT. The ends were cut back, 6 bases at V and 6 bases at J, with 14 bases in the middle. A few counts support this clone. This rearrangement joins TRBV6-2 or TRBV6-3 to TRBJ1-1, with a possible D match to TRBD1 (5 bases). Sequencing used PBMCs. The origin of this receptor is a man aged 55 to 69 with colorectal cancer. Here the CDR3 DNA reads TGTGCCAGCAGCCCCCCCGGACAACCTGAAGCTTTCTTT. Its translation: CASSPPGQPEAFF.